Sequencing of this TCR delta chain was carried out in a study of γδ T cells in repeated Plasmodium falciparum infection. Study-wide background: Samples were taken at baseline, before some infections, and 21 days after each.

In this sample, this clone turned up many times. TCRdb made new clone calls on the multiplex PCR reads using CATT. The data show roughly 48,000 delta-chain clones, with about 1.5% seen just once and 8.5% to 10% held by the top ten. The receptor comes from a pool of human donors (malaria-infected and uninfected, not separated). Sample: gamma-delta T cells from blood.

This CDR3 is CALEGLLGDTGDKLIF. The CDR3 nucleotides read TGTGCTCTTGAGGGGCTGCTGGGGGATACTGGCGATAAACTCATCTTT. This chain links TRDV1 with TRDJ1; 11 nucleotides line up with TRDD3. V dropped 7 bases and J dropped 4; count of bases not matched to a gene: 11. Germline CDR1 TSWWSYY, CDR2 QGS. This CDR3 comprises 16 residues.